This TCR beta chain came from a study of cytomegalovirus exposure and HLA in healthy donors. It was healthy bone marrow donors who served as donors. Study outcomes and limitations: The investigators catalogued 150 or so TCR beta chains as cytomegalovirus-associated. Most subjects had HLA-A and HLA-B alleles reportedly predicted accurately by TCR beta sequences. What a later analysis showed was that several of the most significant clusters appeared linked to common viral pathogens.

Primers for the PCR totalled 60 Vbeta and 13 Jbeta. Produced via immunoSEQ multiplex PCR; TCRdb's table is partial and in-frame only. The sample has tens of thousands of clones, 70% to 90% seen once. CDR1 is PRHDT, CDR2 FYEKMQ, per germline (reference sequence). J lost 3 bases, V lost 5 bases, and 4 bases had no gene match. This CDR3 is 16 amino acids long. About this clone itself: The antigen remains undetermined.

V is TRBV13 and J is TRBJ2-1, with 13 bases identical to TRBD2. The sequenced material came from PBMCs. The TCR comes from a woman aged 18 to 35 in good health and CMV-seropositive. The CDR3 region is CASSGTSGELYNEQFF. CDR3 DNA sequence: TGTGCCAGCAGCGGGACTAGCGGGGAACTCTACAATGAGCAGTTCTTC.